A single sample is the source of the 15 T cell receptor beta chains below, sequenced in a study of cytomegalovirus exposure and HLA in healthy donors. 13 Jbeta primers and 60 Vbeta primers were used for the PCR. Clones were sequenced by immunoSEQ multiplex PCR, and TCRdb holds only the in-frame ones, with some missing. The data show 200,000 or so clones, 80% to 85% seen once. The specimen was PBMCs. The receptors shown here come from a woman aged 18-29 years in good health and CMV-seropositive.

The chain combines TRBV6-5 with TRBJ1-3; the match to TRBD1 covers 8 bases. The CDR3 has 15 residues. Germline V gene lookup returns CDR1 MNHEY and CDR2 SVGAGI. The V and J ends lost 10 bases and 4 bases, in that order; junction bases with no gene match: 12. This CDR3 is CATNSGQVSGNTIYF. The CDR3 DNA follows: TGTGCCACCAACTCGGGACAGGTTTCAGGAAACACCATATATTTT.

The J gene is TRBJ1-2, the V gene TRBV15, with D perhaps matching TRBD1 (6 bases). CDR1 is LNHNV and CDR2 is YYDKDF in the germline V gene (reference sequence). The V end lost 4 bases, the J end lost 2 bases, and 11 bases lay between the germline ends. The CDR3 covers 14 residues. DNA for the CDR3: TGTGCCACCAGCAAAGCACAGGGAAACTATGGCTACACCTTC. Encoded protein: CATSKAQGNYGYTF.

V usage is TRBV7-3 and J usage is TRBJ2-1; D may be TRBD1 (5 bases). Germline V gene sequence: CDR1 SGHTA, CDR2 FQGTGA. The length of the CDR3 is 13 residues. Trimming shortened V by 4 bases and J by 9 bases, and 13 bases separated the two germline ends. CDR3 residues: CASSSTDKPEQFF. The CDR3 nucleotides read TGTGCCAGCAGCTCCACGGACAAACCTGAGCAGTTCTTC.

This chain connects TRBV15 to TRBJ1-4; 8 bases fit TRBD1. Germline V gene lookup returns CDR1 LNHNV and CDR2 YYDKDF (reference sequence). V lost 4 bases and J lost 8; bases outside the gene matches: 6. The CDR3 totals 14 residues. CDR3 residues: CATSKDRVAEKLFF. CDR3 bases: TGTGCCACCAGCAAGGACAGGGTGGCCGAAAAACTGTTTTTT. Full variable domain (rest looked up from reference TRBV15 and TRBJ1-4): DAMVIQNPRYQVTQFGKPVTLSCSQTLNHNVMYWYQQKSSQAPKLLFHYYDKDFNNEADTPDNFQSRRPNTSFCFLDIRSPGLGDTAMYLCATSKDRVAEKLFFGSGTQLSVL.

On this clone: Mismatch with germline at one junction end may stem from a read error. The rearrangement links TRBV7-6 to TRBJ2-7, with 11 bases fitting TRBD2. The CDR3 has 14 amino acids. Per the germline V gene, CDR1 is SGHVS and CDR2 is FNYEAQ. The CDR3 spells CASSHRLAGSGQYF. CDR3 nucleotides: TGTGCCAGCAGCCACAGACTAGCGGGGAGCGGGCAGTACTTT.

The rearrangement uses TRBV6-5 and TRBJ2-7; weak D call: TRBD2 (6 bases). This CDR3 is built from 15 residues. V shed 6 bases and J shed 0 bases, with 15 bases lying between them. Germline lookup yields CDR1 MNHEY and CDR2 SVGAGI. This CDR3 is CASRPPGVRSYEQYF. The CDR3 nucleotides read TGTGCCAGCAGACCCCCGGGGGTCCGCTCCTACGAGCAGTACTTC.

The chain couples TRBV6-5 to TRBJ2-7, with a possible D match to TRBD1 (5 bases). In germline, CDR1 is MNHEY, CDR2 SVGAGI. The CDR3 totals 13 residues. V lost 2 bases and J lost 2, with 7 bases in between. The chain's CDR3 is CASSYGAAYEQYF. The CDR3 DNA follows: TGTGCCAGCAGTTACGGGGCCGCCTACGAGCAGTACTTC.

This clone was seen once. The chain carries TRBV4-2 and TRBJ2-2; D gene uncertain. CDR1 and CDR2 (germline): LGHNA, YNFKEQ. V lost 0 bases and J 2 bases, leaving 7 bases between the germline ends. This CDR3 is built from 15 residues. Here the CDR3 reads CASSQEIRNTGELFF. In DNA form, the CDR3 reads TGTGCCAGCAGCCAAGAAATCAGAAACACCGGGGAGCTGTTTTTT.

The chain employs TRBV7-3 and TRBJ1-1, with D hard to call. This CDR3 is 13 amino acids long. The V gene's germline CDR1 is SGHTA and CDR2 FQGTGA. V lost 5 bases to trimming and J lost 2 bases, with 9 bases between them. The CDR3 nucleotides read TGTGCCAGCAGCCTGGTGAGAAACACTGAAGCTTTCTTT. This codes for CASSLVRNTEAFF.

The CDR3 is CASSLLDRGKYVGTEAFF. DNA for the CDR3: TGTGCCAGCAGTTTACTTGACAGGGGAAAGTATGTCGGCACTGAAGCTTTCTTT. The rearrangement links TRBV27 to TRBJ1-1, with 8 positions matching TRBD1. The CDR3 is 18 amino acids. V lost 2 bases to trimming and J lost 4 bases; unmatched junction nucleotides: 15. From germline, CDR1 is MNHEY and CDR2 SMNVEV (reference sequence).

The J gene is TRBJ2-3, the V gene TRBV4-3; 9 bases map to TRBD2. Germline V gene sequence: CDR1 LGHNA, CDR2 YSLEER. The ends lost 0 bases at V and 2 bases at J; junction bases unmatched: 6. This CDR3 is 17 amino acids long. Here the CDR3 reads CASSQDRGGGATDTQYF. The CDR3 nucleotides read TGCGCCAGCAGCCAAGATCGGGGCGGGGGGGCCACAGATACGCAGTATTTT.

The V and J genes are TRBV9 and TRBJ2-1; maybe TRBD1 (5 bases). V gave up 1 base and J gave up 3 bases, with 17 bases separating them. Germline V gives CDR1 SGDLS, CDR2 YYNGEE. The CDR3 contains 17 residues. For the CDR3, the DNA is TGTGCCAGCAGCGTAAATCAGGGAAGGGCCCTCTACAATGAGCAGTTCTTC. Its translation is CASSVNQGRALYNEQFF.

V and J are TRBV5-1 and TRBJ1-3; 8 nucleotides agree with TRBD1. Germline V CDR1 and CDR2: SGHRS, YFSETQ. This CDR3 has 15 amino acids. J gave up 1 base and V 2 bases, and 2 bases lay outside the gene matches. The DNA of the CDR3 is TGCGCCAGCAGCTTAGACAGGGGTTCTGGAAACACCATATATTTT. It specifies CASSLDRGSGNTIYF.

The genes are TRBV5-4 and TRBJ1-4; TRBD1 might be the D (6 bases). The V end lost 4 bases, the J end lost 8 bases, and 18 bases lay between the germline ends. Germline V gene lookup returns CDR1 SGHNT and CDR2 YYREEE (reference sequence). The CDR3 totals 15 residues. The DNA for the CDR3 is TGTGCCAGCAGCCTAACTGGGCAGGGGTTCGAAAAACTGTTTTTT. Protein: CASSLTGQGFEKLFF.

This chain uses TRBV30 with TRBJ2-2; a possible D gene is TRBD2 (7 bases). The CDR3 is 12 residues long. The V end lost 8 bases, the J end lost 8 bases, and 15 bases lay between the germline ends. Germline CDR1 GTSNPN, CDR2 SVGIG (reference sequence). CDR3: CARRGGTGELFF. CDR3 nucleotide sequence: TGTGCCCGGCGCGGGGGCACGGGGGAGCTGTTTTTT.